This TCR beta chain was profiled in a study of tumor-infiltrating lymphocytes in primary liver carcinoma. With a constant-region primer, TCR beta cDNA was made from approximately 450 ng of total RNA. Slightly modified ARM-PCR, run as three nested multiplex PCR rounds, produced the TCR beta libraries. Researchers ran the first two PCR rounds for approximately 10 cycles each with TRBV1-TRBV30 forward primers and a C-beta reverse primer. TCRdb used MiXCR to reprocess the multiplex PCR reads, holding one entry per CDR3 protein. The sample lists approximately 30,000 distinct CDR3 sequences, roughly 70% occurring once. Remarks on this clonotype: The CDR3 does not end in the conserved phenylalanine or tryptophan, so this is likely a read error.

Both RNA and DNA were isolated together from about 20-30 mg of bulk tissue that had not been sorted. Surgical resection treated primary liver carcinoma in the patients. CDR1 and CDR2 from the germline V gene are SGHAT and FQNNGV. The CDR3 consists of 11 residues. This TCR derives from a woman under 40 with primary liver carcinoma and hepatitis B virus infection. Sequenced: liver tumor tissue from sampling region 3. Sample subset: tumor region T3, left-lateral pole. The J gene is TRBJ1-1, the V gene TRBV11-2; D not resolved. CDR3 nucleotide sequence: TGTGCCGGCAGCCTAGGTACTGAAGCTTTCGTT. Its protein product is CAGSLGTEAFV.